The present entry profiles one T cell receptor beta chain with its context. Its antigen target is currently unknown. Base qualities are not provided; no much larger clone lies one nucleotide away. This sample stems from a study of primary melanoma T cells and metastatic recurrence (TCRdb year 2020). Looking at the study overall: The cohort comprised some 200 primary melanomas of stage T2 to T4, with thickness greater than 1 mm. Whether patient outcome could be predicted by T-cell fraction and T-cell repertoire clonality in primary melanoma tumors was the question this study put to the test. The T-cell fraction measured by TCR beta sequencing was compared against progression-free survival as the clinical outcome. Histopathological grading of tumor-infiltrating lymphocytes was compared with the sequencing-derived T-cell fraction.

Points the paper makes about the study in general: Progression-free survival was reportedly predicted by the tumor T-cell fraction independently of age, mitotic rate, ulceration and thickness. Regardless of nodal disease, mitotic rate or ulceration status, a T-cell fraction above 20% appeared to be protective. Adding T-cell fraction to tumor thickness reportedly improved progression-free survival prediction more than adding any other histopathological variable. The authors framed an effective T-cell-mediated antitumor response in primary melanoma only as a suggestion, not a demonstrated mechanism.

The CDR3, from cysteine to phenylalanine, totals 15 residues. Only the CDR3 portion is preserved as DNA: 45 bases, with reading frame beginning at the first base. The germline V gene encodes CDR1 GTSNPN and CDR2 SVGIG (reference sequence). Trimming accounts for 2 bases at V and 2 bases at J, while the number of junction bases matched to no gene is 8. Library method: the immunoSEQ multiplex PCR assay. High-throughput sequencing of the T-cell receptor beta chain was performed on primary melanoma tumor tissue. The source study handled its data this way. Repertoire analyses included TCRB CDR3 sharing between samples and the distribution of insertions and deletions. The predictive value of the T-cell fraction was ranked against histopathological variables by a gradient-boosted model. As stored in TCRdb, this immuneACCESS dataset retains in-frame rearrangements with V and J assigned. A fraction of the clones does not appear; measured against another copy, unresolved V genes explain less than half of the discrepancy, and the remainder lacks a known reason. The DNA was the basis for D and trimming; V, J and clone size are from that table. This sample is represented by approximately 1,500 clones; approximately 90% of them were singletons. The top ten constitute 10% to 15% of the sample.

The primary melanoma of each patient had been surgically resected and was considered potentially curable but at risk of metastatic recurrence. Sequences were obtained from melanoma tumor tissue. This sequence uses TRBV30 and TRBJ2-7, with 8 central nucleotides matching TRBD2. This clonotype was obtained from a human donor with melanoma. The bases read TGTGCCTGGAGTCCCCCGGGGGGGGCTCCCTACGAGCAGTACTTC. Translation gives CAWSPPGGAPYEQYF.